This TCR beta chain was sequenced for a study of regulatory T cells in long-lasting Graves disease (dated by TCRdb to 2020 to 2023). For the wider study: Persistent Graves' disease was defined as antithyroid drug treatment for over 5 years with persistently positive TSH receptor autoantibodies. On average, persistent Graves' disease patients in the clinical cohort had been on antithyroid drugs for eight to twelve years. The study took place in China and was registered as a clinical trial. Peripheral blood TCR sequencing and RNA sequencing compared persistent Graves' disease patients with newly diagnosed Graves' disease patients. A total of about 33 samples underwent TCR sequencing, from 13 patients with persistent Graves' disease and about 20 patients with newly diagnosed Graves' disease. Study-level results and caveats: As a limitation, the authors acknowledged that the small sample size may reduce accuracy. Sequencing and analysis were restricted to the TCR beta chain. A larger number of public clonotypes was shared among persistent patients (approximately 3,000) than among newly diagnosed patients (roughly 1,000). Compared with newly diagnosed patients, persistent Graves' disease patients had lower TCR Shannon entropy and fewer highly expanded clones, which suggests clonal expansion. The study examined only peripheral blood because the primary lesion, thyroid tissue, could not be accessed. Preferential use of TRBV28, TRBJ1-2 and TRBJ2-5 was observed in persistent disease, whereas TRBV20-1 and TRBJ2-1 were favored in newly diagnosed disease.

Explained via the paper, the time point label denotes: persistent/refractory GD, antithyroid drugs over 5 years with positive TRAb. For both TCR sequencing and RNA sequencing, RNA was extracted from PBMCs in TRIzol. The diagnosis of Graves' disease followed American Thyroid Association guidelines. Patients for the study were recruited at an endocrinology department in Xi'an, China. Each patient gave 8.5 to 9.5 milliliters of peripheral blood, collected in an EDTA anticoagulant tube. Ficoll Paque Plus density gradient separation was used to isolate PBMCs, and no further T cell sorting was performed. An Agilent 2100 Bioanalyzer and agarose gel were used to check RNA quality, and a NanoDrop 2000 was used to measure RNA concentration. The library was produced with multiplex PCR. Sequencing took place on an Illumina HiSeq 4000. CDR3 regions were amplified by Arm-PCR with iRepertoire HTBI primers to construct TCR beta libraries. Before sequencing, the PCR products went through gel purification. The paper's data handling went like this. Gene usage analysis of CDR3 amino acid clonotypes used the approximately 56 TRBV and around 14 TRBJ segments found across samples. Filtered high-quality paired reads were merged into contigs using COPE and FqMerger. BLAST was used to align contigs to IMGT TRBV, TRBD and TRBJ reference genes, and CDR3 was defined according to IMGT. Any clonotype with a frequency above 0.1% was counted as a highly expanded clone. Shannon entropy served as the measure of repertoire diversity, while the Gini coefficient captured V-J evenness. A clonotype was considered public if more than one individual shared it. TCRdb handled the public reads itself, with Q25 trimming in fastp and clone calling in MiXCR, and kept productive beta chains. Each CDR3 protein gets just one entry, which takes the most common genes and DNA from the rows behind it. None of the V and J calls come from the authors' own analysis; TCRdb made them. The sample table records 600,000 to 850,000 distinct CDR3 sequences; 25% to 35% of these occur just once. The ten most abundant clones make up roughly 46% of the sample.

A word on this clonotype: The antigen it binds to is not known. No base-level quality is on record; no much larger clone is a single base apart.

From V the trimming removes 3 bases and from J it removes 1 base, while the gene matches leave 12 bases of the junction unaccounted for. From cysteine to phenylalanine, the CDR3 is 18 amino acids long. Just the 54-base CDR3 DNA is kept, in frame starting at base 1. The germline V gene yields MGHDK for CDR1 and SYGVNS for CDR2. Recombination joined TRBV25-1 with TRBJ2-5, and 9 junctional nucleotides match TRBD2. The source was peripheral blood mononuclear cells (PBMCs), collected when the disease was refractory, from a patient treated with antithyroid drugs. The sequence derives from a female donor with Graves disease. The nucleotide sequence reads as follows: TGTGCCAGCAGTGACTATTTGCGGGAGGGCCTCGGCCAAGAGACCCAGTACTTC. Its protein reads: CASSDYLREGLGQETQYF.